The rows below give T cell receptor beta chains drawn from one sample of a study of CD8 T cells in ankylosing spondylitis. TCRdb re-analysed the 5' RACE reads in MiXCR, keeping a single row per CDR3 protein. This table holds fewer than 550,000 distinct CDR3 sequences, about 5.4% found once. Input material: blood, either unsorted or a sorted T cell fraction (not recorded which). The receptor source for this set is a male donor with ankylosing spondylitis. CDR3s include the opening cysteine and the closing phenylalanine or tryptophan. The order of the fields is clone size, CDR3 length, D gene, V gene, J gene, CDR3 DNA, CDR3 protein. D genes are given only for firm matches. The size field is filled for only some rows; it gives once, few, many or a size class.

clone_size: few
cdr3_length: 14
d_call: .
v_call: TRBV5-1
j_call: TRBJ1-2
cdr3_nt: TGCGCCAGCAGCGCCCTCGCGGGTAACTATGGCTACACCTTC
cdr3_aa: CASSALAGNYGYTF

clone_size: many
cdr3_length: 14
d_call: .
v_call: TRBV12-3/TRBV12-4
j_call: TRBJ2-1
cdr3_nt: TGTGCCAGCAGTTTGTCGCTCAGGGATGGTGAGCAGTTCTTC
cdr3_aa: CASSLSLRDGEQFF

clone_size: few
cdr3_length: 20
d_call: TRBD1
v_call: TRBV24-1
j_call: TRBJ2-3
cdr3_nt: TGTGCCACCAGTGATTTCACCGCCCCGGGACAGGTTACTAGCACAGATACGCAGTATTTT
cdr3_aa: CATSDFTAPGQVTSTDTQYF

clone_size: many
cdr3_length: 13
d_call: TRBD2
v_call: TRBV5-1
j_call: TRBJ2-1
cdr3_nt: TGCGCCAGCAGCTTGGATTTAGCGGGCCCACAGTTCTTC
cdr3_aa: CASSLDLAGPQFF

clone_size: many
cdr3_length: 14
d_call: .
v_call: TRBV20-1
j_call: TRBJ1-5
cdr3_nt: TGCAGTGCTAGAGACGGTAGAGAGCATCAGCCCCAGCATTTT
cdr3_aa: CSARDGREHQPQHF

clone_size: many
cdr3_length: 15
d_call: .
v_call: TRBV4-3
j_call: TRBJ1-1
cdr3_nt: TGCGCCAGCAGCCAAGATGACAGGATGAACACTGAAGCTTTCTTT
cdr3_aa: CASSQDDRMNTEAFF

clone_size: many
cdr3_length: 15
d_call: .
v_call: TRBV7-2
j_call: TRBJ1-5
cdr3_nt: TGTGCCAGCAGCTTAGTGGGACGGGGCAATCAGCCCCAGCATTTT
cdr3_aa: CASSLVGRGNQPQHF

clone_size: many
cdr3_length: 14
d_call: TRBD1
v_call: TRBV5-1
j_call: TRBJ1-5
cdr3_nt: TGCGCCAGCAGCCCGGACAGGGAAGGGCAGCCCCAGCATTTT
cdr3_aa: CASSPDREGQPQHF

clone_size: many
cdr3_length: 14
d_call: .
v_call: TRBV29-1
j_call: TRBJ1-3
cdr3_nt: TGCAGCGTTGGCGGCGACCGCTCTGGAAACACCATATATTTT
cdr3_aa: CSVGGDRSGNTIYF

clone_size: many
cdr3_length: 15
d_call: .
v_call: TRBV5-1
j_call: TRBJ2-1
cdr3_nt: TGCGCCAGCAGCTCCGGACTGGGAGTCTACAATGAGCAGTTCTTC
cdr3_aa: CASSSGLGVYNEQFF

clone_size: .
cdr3_length: 15
d_call: TRBD2
v_call: TRBV3-1
j_call: TRBJ2-5
cdr3_nt: TGTGCCAGCAGCCAAGTAACTAGCGGGGGTGAGACCCAGTACTTC
cdr3_aa: CASSQVTSGGETQYF

clone_size: many
cdr3_length: 14
d_call: TRBD1
v_call: TRBV6-1
j_call: TRBJ1-6
cdr3_nt: TGTGCCAGCAGCCTCGGACAGGGAGGATCACCCCTCCACTTT
cdr3_aa: CASSLGQGGSPLHF

clone_size: .
cdr3_length: 16
d_call: .
v_call: TRBV6-1
j_call: TRBJ1-6
cdr3_nt: TGTGCCAGCAGAGAAACAGGTGGACCGACGGCGTCCGGCCTCCACTTT
cdr3_aa: CASRETGGPTASGLHF

clone_size: many
cdr3_length: 16
d_call: .
v_call: TRBV5-1
j_call: TRBJ2-2
cdr3_nt: TGCGCCAGCAGTAGGGCTGGGTTGATGAGCACCGGGGAGCTGTTTTTT
cdr3_aa: CASSRAGLMSTGELFF

clone_size: many
cdr3_length: 12
d_call: .
v_call: TRBV7-9
j_call: TRBJ1-2
cdr3_nt: TGTGCCAGCAGCCGAGGGGACTATGGCTACACCTTC
cdr3_aa: CASSRGDYGYTF

clone_size: many
cdr3_length: 12
d_call: .
v_call: TRBV28
j_call: TRBJ2-1
cdr3_nt: TGTGCCTGGGGGCTAAATTACAATGAGCAGTTCTTC
cdr3_aa: CAWGLNYNEQFF

clone_size: few
cdr3_length: 14
d_call: .
v_call: TRBV7-2
j_call: TRBJ2-5
cdr3_nt: TGTGCCAGCAGCCGCATGAGGCAACAAGAGACCCAGTACTTC
cdr3_aa: CASSRMRQQETQYF

clone_size: many
cdr3_length: 15
d_call: .
v_call: TRBV29-1
j_call: TRBJ1-4
cdr3_nt: TGCAGCGTTGAATCGGGAGAGGGGGGAGATGAAAAACTGTTTTTT
cdr3_aa: CSVESGEGGDEKLFF

clone_size: many
cdr3_length: 15
d_call: .
v_call: TRBV12-3/TRBV12-4
j_call: TRBJ1-2
cdr3_nt: TGTGCCAGCAGTTCCCAGGGCTATGAGGGGGGTGGCTACACCTTC
cdr3_aa: CASSSQGYEGGGYTF

clone_size: many
cdr3_length: 11
d_call: .
v_call: TRBV7-6
j_call: TRBJ1-1
cdr3_nt: TGTGCCAGCACCCGAGGGTTCGAAGCTTTCTTT
cdr3_aa: CASTRGFEAFF

clone_size: .
cdr3_length: 14
d_call: .
v_call: TRBV3-1
j_call: TRBJ2-3
cdr3_nt: TGTGCCAGCAGCCAAAACGAACGGACAGAGGCGCAGTATTTT
cdr3_aa: CASSQNERTEAQYF

clone_size: few
cdr3_length: 14
d_call: .
v_call: TRBV28
j_call: TRBJ2-3
cdr3_nt: TGTGCCAGCAGTTTATTACAGGGAGCAGATACGCAGTATTTT
cdr3_aa: CASSLLQGADTQYF

clone_size: many
cdr3_length: 14
d_call: .
v_call: TRBV7-9
j_call: TRBJ2-1
cdr3_nt: TGTGCCAGCAGCTTCGGGGGGCAAGCACGGGAGCAGTTCTTC
cdr3_aa: CASSFGGQAREQFF

clone_size: many
cdr3_length: 13
d_call: .
v_call: TRBV6-2/TRBV6-3
j_call: TRBJ1-1
cdr3_nt: TGTGCCAGCAATTCCAGGATGAACACTGAAGCTTTCTTT
cdr3_aa: CASNSRMNTEAFF

clone_size: .
cdr3_length: 16
d_call: .
v_call: TRBV3-1
j_call: TRBJ2-7
cdr3_nt: TGTGCCAGCAGCCAAGATGTCGGCGGGGTCGGCTACGAGCAGTACTTC
cdr3_aa: CASSQDVGGVGYEQYF

clone_size: many
cdr3_length: 15
d_call: .
v_call: TRBV5-1
j_call: TRBJ2-1
cdr3_nt: TGCGCCAGCAGTTTTCGACAGTTCTCCTACAATGAGCAGTTCTTC
cdr3_aa: CASSFRQFSYNEQFF

clone_size: many
cdr3_length: 14
d_call: TRBD1
v_call: TRBV7-2
j_call: TRBJ2-7
cdr3_nt: TGTGCCAGCAGCTTCGACAGGGAGAACGACGAGCAGTACTTC
cdr3_aa: CASSFDRENDEQYF

clone_size: few
cdr3_length: 16
d_call: TRBD2
v_call: TRBV19
j_call: TRBJ2-3
cdr3_nt: TGTGCCAGTAGACCTTCGGGTCTAGGGAGGGCAGATACGCAGTATTTT
cdr3_aa: CASRPSGLGRADTQYF

clone_size: many
cdr3_length: 14
d_call: .
v_call: TRBV7-9
j_call: TRBJ1-1
cdr3_nt: TGTGCCAGCAGCTTTGGACCCAGGAACACTGAAGCTTTCTTT
cdr3_aa: CASSFGPRNTEAFF

clone_size: many
cdr3_length: 13
d_call: .
v_call: TRBV12-3/TRBV12-4
j_call: TRBJ1-1
cdr3_nt: TGTGCCAGCAGTTTAACGGCAGGTACAAAAGCTTTCTTT
cdr3_aa: CASSLTAGTKAFF

clone_size: many
cdr3_length: 15
d_call: TRBD1
v_call: TRBV28
j_call: TRBJ2-7
cdr3_nt: TGTGCCAGCACCTCCCCCGGACAGGGGCTTTACGAGCAGTACTTC
cdr3_aa: CASTSPGQGLYEQYF

clone_size: few
cdr3_length: 15
d_call: .
v_call: TRBV7-8
j_call: TRBJ2-7
cdr3_nt: TGTGCCAGCAGCTTAGCCGGTAGCGGACCCGCCGGGCAGTACTTC
cdr3_aa: CASSLAGSGPAGQYF

clone_size: many
cdr3_length: 12
d_call: .
v_call: TRBV29-1
j_call: TRBJ1-5
cdr3_nt: TGCAGCGTTAGGGGAGGGAAGGGGCCCCAGCATTTT
cdr3_aa: CSVRGGKGPQHF

clone_size: many
cdr3_length: 13
d_call: TRBD1
v_call: TRBV20-1
j_call: TRBJ1-2
cdr3_nt: TGCAGTGCGTGGGACAGCTCCTTCTATGGCTACACCTTC
cdr3_aa: CSAWDSSFYGYTF

clone_size: many
cdr3_length: 15
d_call: TRBD1
v_call: TRBV12-3/TRBV12-4
j_call: TRBJ2-7
cdr3_nt: TGTGCCAGCAGTGCTCTGACAGGGGTTAAATACGAGCAGTACTTC
cdr3_aa: CASSALTGVKYEQYF